These 27 T cell receptor beta chains were sequenced from one sample in a study of cytomegalovirus exposure and HLA in healthy donors. The method was immunoSEQ multiplex PCR; TCRdb's version includes in-frame clones alone and lacks a portion of them. The sample lists about 120,000 clones; around 90% were seen once. Specimen: PBMCs. These receptors were taken from a woman between 18 and 30 years old in good health and CMV-seronegative.

V and J are TRBV6-5 and TRBJ1-5; weak D call: TRBD1 (5 bases). Germline CDR1 and CDR2: MNHEY and SVGAGI. V gave up 0 bases and J gave up 6 bases, with 9 bases separating them. The CDR3 contains 14 residues. In nucleotides, the CDR3 is TGTGCCAGCAGTTACTCGGGGGGAGCTCAGCCCCAGCATTTT. As protein: CASSYSGGAQPQHF.

The V gene is TRBV5-6, the J gene TRBJ1-5, with D hard to call. The V end was cut by 3 bases, the J end by 0 bases, with 10 bases between. Per the germline V gene, CDR1 is SGHDT and CDR2 is YYEEEE. The CDR3 is 15 amino acids. CDR3 region: CASSSRVYSNQPQHF. The CDR3 DNA sequence: TGTGCCAGCAGCTCTCGGGTTTATAGCAATCAGCCCCAGCATTTT.

The chain recombines TRBV4-3 with TRBJ1-2; D remains ambiguous. CDR3 length: 20 residues. Deletions cut 0 bases from V and 1 base from J, with 24 bases between. Germline V gene data show CDR1 as LGHNA and CDR2 as YSLEER. The CDR3, as DNA: TGCGCCAGCAGCCAAGAACGACGAGGGCCGGAGGGTCCCTTTAACTATGGCTACACCTTC. It translates to CASSQERRGPEGPFNYGYTF.

The chain joins TRBV2 to TRBJ2-3; possible D gene TRBD2, 6 bases. The CDR3 loop spans 14 amino acids. Trimming cost V 6 bases and J 0 bases, with 10 bases left between them. Per germline, CDR1 SNHLY and CDR2 FYNNEI. The CDR3 DNA follows: TGTGCCAGCAGGGGGAGGATTAGCACAGATACGCAGTATTTT. It translates to CASRGRISTDTQYF.

This rearrangement joins TRBV7-8 to TRBJ2-7; 7 bases match TRBD1. This CDR3 contains 13 residues. The germline V gene has CDR1 SGHVS and CDR2 FQNEAQ. J was trimmed by 0 bases and V by 5 bases; bases with no gene match: 1. The CDR3 sequence is CASSRGPSYEQYF. The CDR3 bases are TGTGCCAGCAGCAGGGGGCCCTCCTACGAGCAGTACTTC.

The V gene is TRBV19, the J gene TRBJ2-5; D is perhaps TRBD2 (5 bases). Germline V gene lookup returns CDR1 LNHDA and CDR2 SQIVND (reference sequence). The CDR3 consists of 15 residues. The V gene lost 5 bases and the J gene lost 5 bases, with 18 bases spanning the gap. The CDR3 spells CASSAYRRTGETQYF. The CDR3 DNA sequence: TGTGCCAGTAGTGCCTACCGCCGAACGGGGGAGACCCAGTACTTC. Combining the CDR3 with reference TRBV19 and TRBJ2-5 gives the whole variable domain DGGITQSPKYLFRKEGQNVTLSCEQNLNHDAMYWYRQDPGQGLRLIYYSQIVNDFQKGDIAEGYSVSREKKESFPLTVTSAQKNPTAFYLCASSAYRRTGETQYFGPGTRLLVL.

The CDR3 here is CASQRGGPSETQYF. CDR3 sequence (DNA): TGTGCCTCTCAGCGGGGGGGGCCCTCAGAGACCCAGTACTTC. The rearrangement joins TRBV6-6 to TRBJ2-5, with 10 bases that match TRBD2. CDR3 length equals 14 residues. Germline V lookup: CDR1 MNHNY, CDR2 SVGAGI (reference sequence). Trimming took 11 bases from V and 4 from J; bases not matched to a gene: 10.

The chain has TRBV5-1 and TRBJ2-3; 7 bases are a match to TRBD1. Trimming at V came to 5 bases and at J to 1 base, leaving 7 bases not matched to a gene. CDR1 is SGHRS and CDR2 is YFSETQ in the germline V gene. The CDR3 is 15 amino acids. In nucleotides, the CDR3 is TGCGCCAGCAGTCTTGGGGACAGCGGCACAGATACGCAGTATTTT. It encodes CASSLGDSGTDTQYF.

As DNA, the CDR3 is TGTGCCAGCAGTTTATTCCCAGGGGCTAACTATGGCTACACCTTC. It codes for CASSLFPGANYGYTF. This chain links TRBV28 with TRBJ1-2; possible D gene TRBD1, 6 bases. Trimming left V 1 base short and J 0 bases short, with 9 bases between. CDR1 is MDHEN and CDR2 is SYDVKM in the germline V gene. This CDR3 has 15 amino acids.

The chain carries TRBV10-3 and TRBJ2-5, with 12 bases identical to TRBD1. The CDR3 extends over 16 amino acids. In germline, CDR1 is ENHRY, CDR2 SYGVKD. Unmatched junction bases numbered 4, after V lost 3 bases and J lost 2 bases. CDR3 protein: CAISEGDRGRQETQYF. CDR3 DNA: TGTGCCATCAGTGAAGGGGACAGGGGGCGTCAAGAGACCCAGTACTTC.

The rearrangement uses TRBV18 and TRBJ2-7; the match to TRBD1 covers 10 bases. Germline V gene data show CDR1 as KGHSH and CDR2 as LQKENI. V was pared by 3 bases and J by 4 bases, with 3 bases of the junction left unmatched. The CDR3 extends over 14 amino acids. In nucleotides, the CDR3 is TGTGCCAGCTCACCCGGACAGGGGGAGTACGAGCAGTACTTC. It is translated as CASSPGQGEYEQYF.

The CDR3 sequence is CSVRGGSEDEQFF. As DNA, the CDR3 is TGCAGCGTCAGAGGGGGCTCCGAAGATGAGCAGTTCTTC. The rearrangement joins TRBV29-1 to TRBJ2-1, with 7 bases identical to TRBD1. Germline CDR1 reads SQVTM; CDR2 reads ANQGSEA. Germline trimming cut 6 bases from V and 8 bases from J; bases unmatched to any gene: 10. The CDR3 consists of 13 residues.

The V call is TRBV4-1, the J call TRBJ2-5, with TRBD2 identical over 9 bases. This CDR3 spans 16 amino acids. Germline CDR1 is MGHRA and CDR2 is YSYEKL. V lost 1 base, J lost 5 bases, and 8 bases stayed unmatched. The CDR3, as DNA: TGCGCCAGCAGCCAAGCCCCTCCTAGCGGGACGGAGACCCAGTACTTC. This encodes CASSQAPPSGTETQYF.

The chain links TRBV7-2 to TRBJ2-5; D remains ambiguous. This CDR3 is 15 amino acids long. V was shortened by 5 bases and J by 2 bases, with 15 bases between the two germline ends. Per the germline V gene, CDR1 is SGHTA and CDR2 is FQGNSA. CDR3 loop: CASSRLLGWQETQYF. DNA for the CDR3: TGTGCCAGCAGCCGACTCCTAGGATGGCAAGAGACCCAGTACTTC.

This clone was observed once. The chain combines TRBV6-4 with TRBJ1-5; D is uncertain. The CDR3 loop spans 16 amino acids. Germline V gene lookup returns CDR1 MRHNA and CDR2 SNTAGT. V lost 5 bases to trimming and J lost 3 bases, with 17 bases between them. The CDR3 loop is CASSKRLGSPNQPQHF. Written as DNA, the CDR3 is TGTGCCAGCAGTAAAAGACTTGGCAGTCCCAATCAGCCCCAGCATTTT.

This clone appeared once. V gene TRBV6-5 combines with J gene TRBJ2-5; D is possibly TRBD2 (6 bases). Trimming left V 0 bases short and J 8 bases short, with 13 bases between. The CDR3 is made up of 14 amino acids. Germline values: CDR1 MNHEY, CDR2 SVGAGI. The CDR3 reads CASSYSETRSTQYF. The CDR3 DNA reads TGTGCCAGCAGTTACTCGGAGACTAGAAGTACCCAGTACTTC.

The genes are TRBV6-5 and TRBJ2-7; D uncertain. CDR1 and CDR2 from the germline V gene are MNHEY and SVGAGI. The V end lost 0 bases, the J end lost 4 bases, and 13 bases lay between the germline ends. This CDR3 region has 15 residues. The CDR3 DNA sequence: TGTGCCAGCAGTTACTCGAGTGTCGGAGTTTACGAGCAGTACTTC. It encodes CASSYSSVGVYEQYF.

CDR3 coding DNA: TGTGCCAGCAGTGAATCGGGAGAGAAACCCAATCAGCCCCAGCATTTT. As protein: CASSESGEKPNQPQHF. The gene calls are TRBV25-1 and TRBJ1-5; D is unclear. The V end was cut by 1 base, the J end by 3 bases, with 13 bases between. Germline CDR1 MGHDK, CDR2 SYGVNS. The CDR3 sequence is 16 residues long.

The J gene is TRBJ2-1, the V gene TRBV6-1; TRBD2 matches at 10 bases. The CDR3 length is 15 residues. The germline V gene has CDR1 MNHNS and CDR2 SASEGT. With 0 bases clipped from V and 4 bases from J, the junction kept 0 bases outside the gene matches. As DNA, the CDR3 is TGTGCCAGCAGTGAAGCAGCGGGGGGGTACAATGAGCAGTTCTTC. It codes for CASSEAAGGYNEQFF.

The rearrangement links TRBV19 to TRBJ2-2, with 7 bases lining up with TRBD1. The CDR3 covers 15 residues. Germline-derived CDR1 and CDR2 are LNHDA and SQIVND (reference sequence). With 3 bases clipped from V and 5 bases from J, the junction kept 6 bases outside the gene matches. CDR3 region: CASSIPGTETGELFF. The CDR3 DNA follows: TGTGCCAGTAGTATCCCAGGGACAGAAACCGGGGAGCTGTTTTTT.

A single count supports this clone. The CDR3 bases are TGTGCCAGCAGCCCACTATGGGGCGGCGGAGCCTACGAGCAGTACTTC. Its protein product is CASSPLWGGGAYEQYF. V usage is TRBV7-9 and J usage is TRBJ2-7, with D tentatively TRBD1 (5 bases). In germline, CDR1 is SEHNR, CDR2 FQNEAQ (reference sequence). This CDR3 has 16 residues. V was cut by 5 bases and J by 2 bases, with 19 bases left in between.

The chain carries TRBV4-2 and TRBJ2-5, with a weak D call TRBD2 (5 bases). The germline gives CDR1 LGHNA, CDR2 YNFKEQ. V was shortened by 3 bases and J by 5 bases, with 13 bases between the two germline ends. The CDR3 is made up of 14 amino acids. This CDR3 reads CASSQDFFRETQYF. The CDR3 region has the DNA TGTGCCAGCAGCCAGGACTTCTTCAGGGAGACCCAGTACTTC.

The CDR3 DNA reads as TGTGCCAGCTCACCAGGAGACCTATACACCGGGGAGCTGTTTTTT. Amino acids: CASSPGDLYTGELFF. J is TRBJ2-2 and V is TRBV18; D remains unclear. V was pared by 2 bases and J by 3 bases, with 10 bases between. The CDR3 extends over 15 amino acids. Germline V gene data show CDR1 as KGHSH and CDR2 as LQKENI.

V and J are TRBV19 and TRBJ2-1; 8 nucleotides match TRBD2. The CDR3 runs 13 residues. CDR1 and CDR2 from the germline V gene are LNHDA and SQIVND (reference sequence). V dropped 7 bases and J dropped 6; count of bases not matched to a gene: 5. The CDR3 region is CASTSGSGNEQFF. CDR3 DNA sequence: TGTGCCAGTACCAGCGGGAGCGGCAATGAGCAGTTCTTC.

DNA of the CDR3: TGCGCCAGCAGCCAGTCTAGCGGGAGGAACAATGAGCAGTTCTTC. It is translated as CASSQSSGRNNEQFF. J is TRBJ2-1 and V is TRBV4-1; 11 bases agree with TRBD2. Germline CDR1 reads MGHRA; CDR2 reads YSYEKL. Trimming removed 3 bases from V and 5 bases from J; junction bases left unmatched: 3. The CDR3 extends over 15 amino acids.

The J gene is TRBJ1-5, the V gene TRBV4-2; possibly TRBD1 for D (5 bases). Germline assignment: CDR1 LGHNA and CDR2 YNFKEQ. The V end was cut by 1 base, the J end by 8 bases, with 15 bases between. This CDR3 region has 15 residues. This CDR3 is CASSQGLTGGEPQHF. As DNA, the CDR3 is TGTGCCAGCAGCCAAGGGCTGACGGGAGGGGAGCCCCAGCATTTT.

This clone was counted once. V gene TRBV9 combines with J gene TRBJ2-5; TRBD2 matches 11 bases. With 3 bases clipped from V and 5 bases from J, the junction kept 9 bases outside the gene matches. The CDR3 extends over 16 amino acids. Germline values: CDR1 SGDLS, CDR2 YYNGEE. CDR3 protein: CASSAGLAGHRETQYF. The CDR3 coding sequence is TGTGCCAGCAGCGCCGGACTAGCGGGCCACAGGGAGACCCAGTACTTC.